The subject of this entry is one T cell receptor (beta chain). Every one of the donors was a Caucasian adult that lived in Nashville, Tennessee. These data come from a study of shared clonotypes between healthy human individuals. The CDR3 totals 15 residues. Trimming cost V 6 bases and J 0 bases, with 14 bases left between them. Germline CDR1 is MNHNY and CDR2 is SVGAGI (reference sequence). Using immunoSEQ multiplex PCR, the repertoire was profiled, and TCRdb retains in-frame clones only, with some absent. The sample lists about 2 million clones, approximately 95% occurring once. J is TRBJ1-2 and V is TRBV6-6; D is uncertain. This TCR came from a man between 18 and 29 years old in good health. Sequenced material: naive CD4+ T cells sorted from blood. Indicated subset: CD45RA+ positively selected. The CDR3 loop is CASSLDGGPNYGYTF. The CDR3 region has the DNA TGTGCCAGCAGCCTCGACGGCGGGCCTAACTATGGCTACACCTTC.